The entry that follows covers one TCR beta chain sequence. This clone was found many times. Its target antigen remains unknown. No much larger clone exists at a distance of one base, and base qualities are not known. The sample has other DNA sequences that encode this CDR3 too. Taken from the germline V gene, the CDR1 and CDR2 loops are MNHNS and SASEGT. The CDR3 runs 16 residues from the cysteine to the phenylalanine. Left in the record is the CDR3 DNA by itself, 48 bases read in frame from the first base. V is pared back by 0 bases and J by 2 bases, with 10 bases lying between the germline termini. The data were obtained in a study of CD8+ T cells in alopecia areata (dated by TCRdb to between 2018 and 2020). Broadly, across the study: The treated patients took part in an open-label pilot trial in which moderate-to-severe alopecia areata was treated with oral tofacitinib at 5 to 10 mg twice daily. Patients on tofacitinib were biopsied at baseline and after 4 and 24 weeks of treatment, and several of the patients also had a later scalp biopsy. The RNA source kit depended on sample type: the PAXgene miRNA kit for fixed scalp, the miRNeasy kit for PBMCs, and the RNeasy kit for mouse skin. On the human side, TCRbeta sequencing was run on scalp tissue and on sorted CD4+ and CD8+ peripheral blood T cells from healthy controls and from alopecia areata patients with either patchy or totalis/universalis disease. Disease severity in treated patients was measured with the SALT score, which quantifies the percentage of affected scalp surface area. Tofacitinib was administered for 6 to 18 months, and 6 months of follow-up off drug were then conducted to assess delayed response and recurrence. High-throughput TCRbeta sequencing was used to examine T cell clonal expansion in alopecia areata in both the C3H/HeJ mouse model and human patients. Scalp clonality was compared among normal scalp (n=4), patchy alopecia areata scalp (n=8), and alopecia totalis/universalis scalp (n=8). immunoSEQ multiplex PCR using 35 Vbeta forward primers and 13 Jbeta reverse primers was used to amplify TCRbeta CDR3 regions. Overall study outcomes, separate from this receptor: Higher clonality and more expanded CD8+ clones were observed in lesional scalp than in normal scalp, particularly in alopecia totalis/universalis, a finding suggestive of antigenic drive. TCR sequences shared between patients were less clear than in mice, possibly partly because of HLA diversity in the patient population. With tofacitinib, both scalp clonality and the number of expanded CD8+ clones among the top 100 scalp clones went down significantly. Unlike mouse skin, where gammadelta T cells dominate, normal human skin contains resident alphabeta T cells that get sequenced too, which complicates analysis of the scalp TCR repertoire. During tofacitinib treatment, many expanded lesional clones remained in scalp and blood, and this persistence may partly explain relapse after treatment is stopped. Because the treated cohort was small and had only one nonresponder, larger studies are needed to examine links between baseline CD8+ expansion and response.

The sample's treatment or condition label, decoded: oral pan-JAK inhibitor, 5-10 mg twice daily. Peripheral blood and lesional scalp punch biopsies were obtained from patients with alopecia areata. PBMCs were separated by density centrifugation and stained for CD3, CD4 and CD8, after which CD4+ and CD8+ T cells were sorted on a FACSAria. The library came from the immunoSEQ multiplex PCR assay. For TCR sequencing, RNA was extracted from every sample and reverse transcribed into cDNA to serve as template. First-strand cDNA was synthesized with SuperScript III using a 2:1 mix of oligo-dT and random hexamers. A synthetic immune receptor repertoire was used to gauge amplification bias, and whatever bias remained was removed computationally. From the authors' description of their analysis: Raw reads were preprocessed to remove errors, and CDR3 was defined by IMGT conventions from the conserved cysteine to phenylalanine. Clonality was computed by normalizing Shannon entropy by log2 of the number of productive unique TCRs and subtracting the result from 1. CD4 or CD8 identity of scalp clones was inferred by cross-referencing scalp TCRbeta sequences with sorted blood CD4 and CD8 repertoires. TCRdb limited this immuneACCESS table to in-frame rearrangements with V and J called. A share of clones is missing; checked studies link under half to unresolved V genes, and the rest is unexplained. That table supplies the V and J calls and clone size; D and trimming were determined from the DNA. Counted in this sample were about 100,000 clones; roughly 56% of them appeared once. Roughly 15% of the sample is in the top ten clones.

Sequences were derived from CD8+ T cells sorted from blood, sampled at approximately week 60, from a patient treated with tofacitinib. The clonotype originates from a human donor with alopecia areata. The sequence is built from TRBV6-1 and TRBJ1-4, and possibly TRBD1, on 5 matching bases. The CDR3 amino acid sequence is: CASSEAPGPTNEKLFF. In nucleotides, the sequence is TGTGCCAGCAGTGAAGCACCGGGACCCACTAATGAAAAACTGTTTTTT.